This section outlines one TCR beta chain sequence together with its context. Its target is unknown. This specimen belongs to a study of T cell repertoires in cytomegalovirus infection. Germline V lookup: CDR1 MGHRA, CDR2 YSYEKL. The V gene lost 1 base and the J gene lost 4 bases, with 14 bases spanning the gap. CDR3 length: 16 residues. TCRdb analysed the reads with MiXCR anew, one entry per CDR3 protein. Of around 500,000 distinct CDR3 sequences detected, about 44% appear once; the ten largest clones hold roughly two fifths. Here the sequenced sample was cultured PBMCs, taken from culture after CMV antigen stimulation. The chain employs TRBV4-1 and TRBJ2-1, with D hard to call. This clonotype was sampled from a human donor in good health (CMV status not recorded). Some clones in this sample may be carry-over from other donors' samples. The CDR3 region is CASSQVGAPGYNEQFF. For the CDR3, the DNA is TGCGCCAGCAGCCAAGTTGGCGCCCCCGGGTACAATGAGCAGTTCTTC.